One sample yielded the 23 T cell receptor beta chains listed below, sequenced in a study of control samples from healthy donors and cancer patients. Assay: immunoSEQ multiplex PCR; the TCRdb copy retains only in-frame clones and omits some. Of under 130,000 clones listed, around nine tenths are singletons. The sequenced sample consisted of PBMCs. The receptors here all came from a man in his 60s with lung cancer.

CDR3 protein: CASSLSRRDTEAFF. Written as DNA, the CDR3 is TGTGCCAGCAGCTTAAGTCGGAGGGATACCGAAGCTTTCTTT. V gene TRBV7-9 combines with J gene TRBJ1-1; D call uncertain. Trimming left V 2 bases short and J 8 bases short, with 15 bases between. This CDR3 is 14 amino acids long. Germline CDR1 SEHNR, CDR2 FQNEAQ (reference sequence).

The chain joins TRBV6-6 to TRBJ2-5; D ambiguous. The germline V gene has CDR1 MNHNY and CDR2 SVGAGI (reference sequence). Between the trimmed V and J ends, which lost 2 bases and 5 bases, there was a span of 12 bases. There are 14 residues in the CDR3. CDR3 sequence reads: CASSYGKRVETQYF. CDR3 nucleotides: TGTGCCAGCAGTTACGGAAAAAGGGTCGAGACCCAGTACTTC.

The chain employs TRBV4-2 and TRBJ2-1, with D unclear. Germline lookup yields CDR1 LGHNA and CDR2 YNFKEQ. This CDR3 comprises 13 residues. Trimming left V 0 bases short and J 10 bases short, with 10 bases between. The CDR3 sequence: CASSQEQRGEQFF. The CDR3 DNA reads as TGTGCCAGCAGCCAAGAACAGCGTGGCGAGCAGTTCTTC.

V is TRBV18 and J is TRBJ1-2; tentatively, D is TRBD1 (5 bases). Between the trimmed V and J ends, which lost 0 bases and 9 bases, there was a span of 14 bases. Germline V gene data show CDR1 as KGHSH and CDR2 as LQKENI. The CDR3 sequence is 14 residues long. The CDR3 loop reads CASSPPQVRGRYTF. In DNA form, the CDR3 reads TGTGCCAGCTCACCACCCCAGGTTAGGGGCCGCTACACCTTC.

This chain connects TRBV29-1 to TRBJ1-2; possibly TRBD1 for D (6 bases). Germline V CDR1 and CDR2: SQVTM, ANQGSEA. This CDR3 is 12 amino acids long. With 7 bases removed from V and 3 bases from J, the gap between germline ends came to 12 bases. CDR3 sequence reads: CSAEQGDYGYTF. For the CDR3, the DNA is TGCAGCGCAGAACAGGGTGACTATGGCTACACCTTC.

The chain combines TRBV5-6 with TRBJ2-2, with D possibly matching TRBD1 (6 bases). This CDR3 has 15 amino acids. Germline V gene lookup returns CDR1 SGHDT and CDR2 YYEEEE. V was trimmed by 3 bases and J by 1 base, leaving 10 bases between them. The CDR3 loop is CASSSGQRNTGELFF. CDR3 DNA sequence: TGTGCCAGCAGCTCCGGACAGAGGAACACCGGGGAGCTGTTTTTT.

The chain links TRBV6-2 or TRBV6-3 to TRBJ1-2, with 9 bases that match TRBD1. Trimming took 2 bases from V and 8 from J; bases not matched to a gene: 6. There are 14 residues in the CDR3. From germline, CDR1 is MNHEY and CDR2 SVGEGT. The CDR3 loop is CASSYNRGLGGYTF. Written as DNA, the CDR3 is TGTGCCAGCAGTTACAACAGGGGGCTAGGCGGCTACACCTTC.

The chain recombines TRBV29-1 with TRBJ2-5, with D possibly being TRBD1 or TRBD2 (5 bases each). V lost 1 base, J lost 5 bases, and 14 bases lay in between. From germline, CDR1 is SQVTM and CDR2 ANQGSEA. There are 14 residues in the CDR3. CDR3 residues: CSVEVMGVGETQYF. The CDR3 DNA is TGCAGCGTTGAAGTAATGGGGGTTGGCGAGACCCAGTACTTC.

This chain links TRBV11-2 with TRBJ2-5, with TRBD1 matching 10 bases. The CDR3 is 15 residues long. The germline V gene encodes CDR1 SGHAT and CDR2 FQNNGV. J gave up 2 bases and V 7 bases, and 7 bases lay outside the gene matches. CDR3 nucleotides: TGTGCCAGCACTTATGGACAGGGGGGGCAAGAGACCCAGTACTTC. This translates into CASTYGQGGQETQYF.

The CDR3 region has the DNA TGTGCCAGCCGAACAGGAGACACTGAAGCTTTCTTT. This codes for CASRTGDTEAFF. J is TRBJ1-1 and V is TRBV6-5; a possible D gene is TRBD1 (5 bases). The germline CDR1 and CDR2 sequences are MNHEY and SVGAGI. The V gene lost 8 bases and the J gene lost 3 bases, with 10 bases spanning the gap. The CDR3 runs to 12 residues.

This clone was observed a few times. V is TRBV7-6 and J is TRBJ1-4, with a weak D call TRBD1 (6 bases). CDR3 length: 15 amino acids. CDR1 SGHVS and CDR2 FNYEAQ come from the germline V gene. Trimming shortened V by 5 bases and J by 0 bases, and 10 bases separated the two germline ends. The CDR3: CASSATGPTNEKLFF. The CDR3 DNA reads TGTGCCAGCAGCGCTACAGGGCCAACTAATGAAAAACTGTTTTTT.

The chain has TRBV5-1 and TRBJ2-3, with 15 nucleotides matching TRBD2. J lost 4 bases, V lost 5 bases, and 8 bases had no gene match. The length of the CDR3 is 17 residues. Germline V gene data show CDR1 as SGHRS and CDR2 as YFSETQ. The CDR3 coding sequence is TGCGCCAGCAGACTCGGACTAGCGGGGGGGATAGCAGATACGCAGTATTTT. This translates into CASRLGLAGGIADTQYF.

The J gene is TRBJ2-5, the V gene TRBV5-1; TRBD1 is a possible D gene (6 bases). The V gene lost 3 bases and the J gene lost 2 bases, with 14 bases spanning the gap. Per the germline V gene, CDR1 is SGHRS and CDR2 is YFSETQ. This CDR3 has 15 residues. DNA for the CDR3: TGCGCCAGCAGCTCCTTCAGGGGTGGTCAAGAGACCCAGTACTTC. As protein: CASSSFRGGQETQYF.

The chain has TRBV4-1 and TRBJ1-5, with TRBD1 identical over 10 bases. The CDR3 runs 17 residues. V dropped 4 bases and J dropped 4; count of bases not matched to a gene: 10. In germline, CDR1 is MGHRA, CDR2 YSYEKL. The CDR3 sequence: CASSPAGTGAKNQPQHF. In DNA form, the CDR3 reads TGCGCCAGCAGCCCGGCCGGGACAGGGGCTAAAAATCAGCCCCAGCATTTT.

The V and J genes are TRBV6-5 and TRBJ1-3; weak D call: TRBD1 (6 bases). CDR1 is MNHEY and CDR2 is SVGAGI in the germline V gene. The CDR3 is 14 amino acids. V was cut by 5 bases and J by 1 base, with 9 bases left in between. The CDR3 bases are TGTGCCAGCAGTATCGACAGGTCTGGAAACACCATATATTTT. It yields the protein CASSIDRSGNTIYF.

The V call is TRBV12-3 or TRBV12-4, the J call TRBJ1-2; D is possibly TRBD1 (6 bases). The CDR3 is made up of 13 amino acids. With 8 bases removed from V and 7 bases from J, the gap between germline ends came to 17 bases. CDR3 bases: TGTGCCAGCCTTAACCCCAGGGGCCTTGGCTACACCTTC. Encoded protein: CASLNPRGLGYTF.

The V gene is TRBV7-9, the J gene TRBJ1-2; possibly TRBD1 for D (6 bases). This CDR3 has 14 amino acids. Per the germline V gene, CDR1 is SEHNR and CDR2 is FQNEAQ (reference sequence). V dropped 1 base and J dropped 9 bases, with 15 bases sitting between them. The CDR3 reads CASSLENTGFSYTF. The CDR3 DNA reads as TGTGCCAGCAGCTTAGAGAACACAGGGTTCAGCTACACCTTC.

The CDR3 nucleotides are TGCGCCAGCAGGGACAGGGTCAGCTCCTACGAGCAGTACTTC. It encodes CASRDRVSSYEQYF. The chain has TRBV10-1 and TRBJ2-7, with 8 bases fitting TRBD1. Germline trimming cut 6 bases from V and 0 bases from J; bases unmatched to any gene: 4. CDR1 and CDR2 (germline): WNHNN, SYGVQD (reference sequence). The CDR3 has 14 amino acids.

This rearrangement joins TRBV7-9 to TRBJ1-6, with D hard to call. This CDR3 has 11 amino acids. V shed 6 bases and J shed 4 bases, with 1 base lying between them. Germline assignment: CDR1 SEHNR and CDR2 FQNEAQ (reference sequence). The CDR3 here is CASSYNSPLHF. The CDR3 DNA reads as TGTGCCAGCAGTTATAATTCACCCCTCCACTTT.

This rearrangement joins TRBV7-9 to TRBJ1-6, with D unclear. CDR3 length: 13 amino acids. Trimming left V 8 bases short and J 6 bases short, with 11 bases between. CDR1 is SEHNR, CDR2 FQNEAQ, per germline (reference sequence). In DNA, the CDR3 is TGTGCCAGCGACCCGGCCGGTAATTCACCCCTCCACTTT. This translates into CASDPAGNSPLHF.

V gene TRBV11-2 combines with J gene TRBJ2-7, with D perhaps TRBD2 (6 bases). Germline CDR1 reads SGHAT; CDR2 reads FQNNGV. The CDR3 runs 14 residues. V was cut by 5 bases and J by 10 bases, with 21 bases left in between. The CDR3 coding sequence is TGTGCCAGCAGCCACGCGGGACGGTTACCGGAACAGTACTTC. Encoded protein: CASSHAGRLPEQYF.

The J gene is TRBJ2-5, the V gene TRBV24-1; a weak D match, TRBD1 (5 bases). Deletions cut 3 bases from V and 4 bases from J, with 20 bases between. Germline loops: CDR1 KGHDR, CDR2 SFDVKD. The CDR3 is made up of 17 amino acids. DNA of the CDR3: TGTGCCACCAGTGATCCAGACGACAGCCCGGACGGAGAGACCCAGTACTTC. It encodes CATSDPDDSPDGETQYF.

The chain joins TRBV7-8 to TRBJ1-1; D ambiguous. The CDR3 is 15 amino acids. V was pared by 6 bases and J by 1 base, with 15 bases between. CDR1 SGHVS and CDR2 FQNEAQ come from the germline V gene. In nucleotides, the CDR3 is TGTGCCAGCAGTTCCGGACGGGCGGGGAACACTGAAGCTTTCTTT. The encoded protein is CASSSGRAGNTEAFF. Together with reference TRBV7-8 and TRBJ1-1, the CDR3 gives the full variable domain: GAGVSQSPRYKVAKRGQDVALRCDPISGHVSLFWYQQALGQGPEFLTYFQNEAQLDKSGLPSDRFFAERPEGSVSTLKIQRTQQEDSAVYLCASSSGRAGNTEAFFGQGTRLTVV.